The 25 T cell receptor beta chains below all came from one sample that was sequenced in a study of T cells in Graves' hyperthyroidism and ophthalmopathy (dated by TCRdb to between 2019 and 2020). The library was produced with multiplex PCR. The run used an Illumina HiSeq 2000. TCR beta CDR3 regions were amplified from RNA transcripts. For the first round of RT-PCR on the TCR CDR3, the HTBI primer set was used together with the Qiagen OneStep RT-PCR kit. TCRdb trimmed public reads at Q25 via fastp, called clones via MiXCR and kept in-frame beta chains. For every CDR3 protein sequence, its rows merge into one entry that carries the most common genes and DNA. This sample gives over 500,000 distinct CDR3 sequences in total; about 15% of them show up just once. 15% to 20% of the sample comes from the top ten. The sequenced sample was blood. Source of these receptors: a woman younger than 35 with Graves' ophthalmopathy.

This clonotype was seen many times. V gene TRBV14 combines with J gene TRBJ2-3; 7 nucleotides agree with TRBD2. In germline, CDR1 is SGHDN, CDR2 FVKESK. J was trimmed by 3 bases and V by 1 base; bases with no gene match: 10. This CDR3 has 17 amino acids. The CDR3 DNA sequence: TGTGCCAGCAGCCAAGGGCGGGAGTACCCGGCTACAGATACGCAGTATTTT. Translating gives CASSQGREYPATDTQYF. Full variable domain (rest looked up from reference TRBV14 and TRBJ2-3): EAGVTQFPSHSVIEKGQTVTLRCDPISGHDNLYWYRRVMGKEIKFLLHFVKESKQDESGMPNNRFLAERTGGTYSTLKVQPAELEDSGVYFCASSQGREYPATDTQYFGPGTRLTVL.

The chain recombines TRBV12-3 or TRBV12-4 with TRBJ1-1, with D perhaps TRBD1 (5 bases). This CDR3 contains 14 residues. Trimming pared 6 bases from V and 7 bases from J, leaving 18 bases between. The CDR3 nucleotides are TGTGCCAGCAGCGGCCGGGGGAGGCCATATGAAGCTTTCTTT. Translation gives CASSGRGRPYEAFF.

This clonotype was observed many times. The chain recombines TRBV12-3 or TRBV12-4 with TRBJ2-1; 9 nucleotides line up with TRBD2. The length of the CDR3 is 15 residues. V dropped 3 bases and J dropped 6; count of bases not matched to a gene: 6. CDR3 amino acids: CASSFIAGVVNEQFF. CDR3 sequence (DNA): TGTGCCAGCAGTTTCATAGCGGGAGTAGTCAATGAGCAGTTCTTC.

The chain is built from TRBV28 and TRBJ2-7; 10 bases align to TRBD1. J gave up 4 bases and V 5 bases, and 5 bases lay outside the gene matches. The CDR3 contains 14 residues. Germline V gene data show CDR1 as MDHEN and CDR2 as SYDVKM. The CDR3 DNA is TGTGCCAGCAGTCCGGGACAGGGGAGATACGAGCAGTACTTC. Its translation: CASSPGQGRYEQYF.

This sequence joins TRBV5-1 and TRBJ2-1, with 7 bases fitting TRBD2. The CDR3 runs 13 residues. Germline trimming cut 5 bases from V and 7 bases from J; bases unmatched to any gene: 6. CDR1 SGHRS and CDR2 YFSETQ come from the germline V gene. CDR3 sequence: CASSSLATNEQFF. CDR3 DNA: TGCGCCAGCAGTTCACTAGCGACGAATGAGCAGTTCTTC.

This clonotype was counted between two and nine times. The CDR3 nucleotides are TGTGCCAGCAGCCGGGACAGGAGCTCTGAAGCTTTCTTT. Amino acid sequence: CASSRDRSSEAFF. The genes are TRBV14 and TRBJ1-1; 8 bases align to TRBD1. J gave up 6 bases and V 4 bases, and 4 bases lay outside the gene matches. The CDR3 is made up of 13 amino acids. Germline lookup yields CDR1 SGHDN and CDR2 FVKESK.

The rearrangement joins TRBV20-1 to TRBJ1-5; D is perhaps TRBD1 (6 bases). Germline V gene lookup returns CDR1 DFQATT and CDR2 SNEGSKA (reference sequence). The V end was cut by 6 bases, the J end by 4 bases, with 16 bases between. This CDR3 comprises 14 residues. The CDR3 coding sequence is TGCAGTGCGTCAGGGTGGACAGATAATCAGCCCCAGCATTTT. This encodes CSASGWTDNQPQHF.

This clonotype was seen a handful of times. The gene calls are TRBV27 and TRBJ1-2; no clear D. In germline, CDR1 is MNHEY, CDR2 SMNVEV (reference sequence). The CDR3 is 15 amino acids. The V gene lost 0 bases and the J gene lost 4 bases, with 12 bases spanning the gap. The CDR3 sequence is CASSLSMGIGYGYTF. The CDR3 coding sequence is TGTGCCAGCAGTTTATCGATGGGAATCGGCTATGGCTACACCTTC.

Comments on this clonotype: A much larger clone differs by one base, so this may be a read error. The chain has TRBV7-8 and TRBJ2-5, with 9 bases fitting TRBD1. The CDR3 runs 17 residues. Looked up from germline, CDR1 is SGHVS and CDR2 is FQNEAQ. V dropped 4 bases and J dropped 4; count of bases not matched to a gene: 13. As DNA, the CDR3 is TGTGCCAGCAGCTCAACAACGGGACAGGGCACGGGAGAGACCCAGTACTTC. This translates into CASSSTTGQGTGETQYF.

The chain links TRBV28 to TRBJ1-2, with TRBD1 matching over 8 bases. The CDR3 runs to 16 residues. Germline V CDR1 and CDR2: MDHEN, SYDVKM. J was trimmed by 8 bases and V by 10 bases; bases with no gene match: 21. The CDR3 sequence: CAISSLVQGALGGYTF. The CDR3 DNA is TGTGCCATCTCCAGTTTGGTTCAGGGGGCGTTGGGAGGCTACACCTTC.

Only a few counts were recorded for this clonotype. The CDR3 DNA follows: TGCGCCAGCAGCCAAGACGGGAGTGAGCAGTTCTTC. It translates to CASSQDGSEQFF. The chain recombines TRBV4-3 with TRBJ2-1, with a tentative D call TRBD2 (6 bases). V lost 0 bases to trimming and J lost 9 bases, with 6 bases between them. The germline gives CDR1 LGHNA, CDR2 YSLEER. This CDR3 contains 12 residues.

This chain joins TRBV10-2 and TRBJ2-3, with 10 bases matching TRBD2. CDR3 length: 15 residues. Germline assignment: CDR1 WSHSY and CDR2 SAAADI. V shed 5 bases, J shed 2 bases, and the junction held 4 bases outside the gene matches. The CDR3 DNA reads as TGCGCCAGCAGTATTACTAGCGGGGCCACAGATACGCAGTATTTT. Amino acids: CASSITSGATDTQYF.

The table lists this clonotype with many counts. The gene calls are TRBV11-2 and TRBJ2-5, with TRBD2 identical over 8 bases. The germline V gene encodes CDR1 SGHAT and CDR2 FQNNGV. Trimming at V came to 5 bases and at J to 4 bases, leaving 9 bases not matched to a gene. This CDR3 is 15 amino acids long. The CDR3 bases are TGTGCCAGCAGCCGACACCTAGCGGGTGGAGAGACCCAGTACTTC. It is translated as CASSRHLAGGETQYF. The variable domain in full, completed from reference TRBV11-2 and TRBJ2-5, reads EAGVAQSPRYKIIEKRQSVAFWCNPISGHATLYWYQQILGQGPKLLIQFQNNGVVDDSQLPKDRFSAERLKGVDSTLKIQPAKLEDSAVYLCASSRHLAGGETQYFGPGTRLLVL.

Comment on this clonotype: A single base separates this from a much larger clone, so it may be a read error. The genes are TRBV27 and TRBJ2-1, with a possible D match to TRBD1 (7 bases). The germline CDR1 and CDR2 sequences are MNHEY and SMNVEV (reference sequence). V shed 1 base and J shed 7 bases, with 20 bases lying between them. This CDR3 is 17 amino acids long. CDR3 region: CASSLYSGTVRENEQFF. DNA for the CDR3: TGTGCCAGCAGTTTATATAGTGGGACAGTTCGGGAGAATGAGCAGTTCTTC.

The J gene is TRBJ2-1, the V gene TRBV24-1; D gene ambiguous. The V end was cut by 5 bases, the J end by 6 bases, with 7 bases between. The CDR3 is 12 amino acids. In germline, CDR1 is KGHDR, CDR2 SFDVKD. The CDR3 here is CATSVGINEQFF. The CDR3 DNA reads TGTGCCACCAGTGTGGGAATCAATGAGCAGTTCTTC.

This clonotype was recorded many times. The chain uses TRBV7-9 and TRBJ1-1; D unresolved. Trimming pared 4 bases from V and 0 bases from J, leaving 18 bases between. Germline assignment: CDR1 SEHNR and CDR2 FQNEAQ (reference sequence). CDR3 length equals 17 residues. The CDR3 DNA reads TGTGCCAGCAGCTCCCTCCTGGAGGCAACCTTGAACACTGAAGCTTTCTTT. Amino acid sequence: CASSSLLEATLNTEAFF. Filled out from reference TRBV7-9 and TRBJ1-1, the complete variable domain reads DTGVSQNPRHKITKRGQNVTFRCDPISEHNRLYWYRQTLGQGPEFLTYFQNEAQLEKSRLLSDRFSAERPKGSFSTLEIQRTEQGDSAMYLCASSSLLEATLNTEAFFGQGTRLTVV.

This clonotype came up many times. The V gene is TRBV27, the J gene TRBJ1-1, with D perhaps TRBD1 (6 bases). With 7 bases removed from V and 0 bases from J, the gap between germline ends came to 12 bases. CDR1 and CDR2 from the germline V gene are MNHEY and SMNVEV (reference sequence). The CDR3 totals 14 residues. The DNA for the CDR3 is TGTGCCAGCACCCAGACAGGCCTGAACACTGAAGCTTTCTTT. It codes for CASTQTGLNTEAFF.

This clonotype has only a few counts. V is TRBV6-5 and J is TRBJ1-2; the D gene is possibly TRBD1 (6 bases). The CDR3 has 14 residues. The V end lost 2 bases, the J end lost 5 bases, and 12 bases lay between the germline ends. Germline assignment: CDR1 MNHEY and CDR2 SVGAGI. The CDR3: CASSYGTPGYGYTF. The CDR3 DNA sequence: TGTGCCAGCAGTTACGGGACACCGGGATATGGCTACACCTTC.

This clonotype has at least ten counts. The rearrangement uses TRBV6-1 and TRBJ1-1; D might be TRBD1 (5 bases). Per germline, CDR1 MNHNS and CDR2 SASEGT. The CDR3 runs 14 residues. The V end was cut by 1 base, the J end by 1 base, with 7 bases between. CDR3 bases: TGTGCCAGCAGTGAAGTTGGACAGAACACTGAAGCTTTCTTT. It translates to CASSEVGQNTEAFF.

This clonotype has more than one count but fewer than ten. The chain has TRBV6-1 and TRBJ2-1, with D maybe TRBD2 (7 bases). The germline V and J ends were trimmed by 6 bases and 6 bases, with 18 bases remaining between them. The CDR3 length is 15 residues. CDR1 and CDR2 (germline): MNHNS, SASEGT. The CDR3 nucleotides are TGTGCCAGCAGCCCTCGGGGGGCCTATTTCAATGAGCAGTTCTTC. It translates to CASSPRGAYFNEQFF.

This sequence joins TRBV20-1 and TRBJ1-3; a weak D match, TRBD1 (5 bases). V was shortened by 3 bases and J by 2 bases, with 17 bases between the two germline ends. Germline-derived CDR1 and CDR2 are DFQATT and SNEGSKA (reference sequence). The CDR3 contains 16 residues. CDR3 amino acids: CSARGLGGVTGNTIYF. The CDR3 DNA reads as TGCAGTGCTAGGGGGTTGGGGGGAGTAACTGGAAACACCATATATTTT.

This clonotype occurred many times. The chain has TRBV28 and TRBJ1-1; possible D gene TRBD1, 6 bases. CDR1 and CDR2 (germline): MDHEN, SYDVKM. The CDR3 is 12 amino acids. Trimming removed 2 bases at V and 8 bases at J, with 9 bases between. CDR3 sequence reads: CASSLGQLEAFF. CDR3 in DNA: TGTGCCAGCAGTTTAGGACAGCTCGAAGCTTTCTTT.

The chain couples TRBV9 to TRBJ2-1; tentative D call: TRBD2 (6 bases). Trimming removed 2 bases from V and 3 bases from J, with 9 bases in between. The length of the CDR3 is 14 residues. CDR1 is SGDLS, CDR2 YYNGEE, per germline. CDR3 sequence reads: CASSVGSGYNEQFF. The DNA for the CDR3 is TGTGCCAGCAGCGTGGGTAGCGGCTACAATGAGCAGTTCTTC.

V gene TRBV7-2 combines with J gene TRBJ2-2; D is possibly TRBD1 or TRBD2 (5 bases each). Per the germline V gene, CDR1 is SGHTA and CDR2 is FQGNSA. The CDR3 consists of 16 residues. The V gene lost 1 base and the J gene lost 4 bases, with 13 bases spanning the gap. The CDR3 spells CASSLVGGAPTGELFF. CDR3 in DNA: TGTGCCAGCAGCTTAGTTGGGGGAGCCCCCACCGGGGAGCTGTTTTTT.

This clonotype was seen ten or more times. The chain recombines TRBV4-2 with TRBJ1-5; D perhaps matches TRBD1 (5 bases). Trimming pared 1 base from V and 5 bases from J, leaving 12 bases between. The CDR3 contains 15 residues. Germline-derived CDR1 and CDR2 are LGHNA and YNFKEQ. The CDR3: CASSQVQGEDQPQHF. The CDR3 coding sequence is TGTGCCAGCAGCCAAGTGCAGGGAGAGGATCAGCCCCAGCATTTT.